Listed below are T cell receptor beta chains from one sample, sequenced in a study of shared clonotypes between healthy human individuals. Clones were sequenced by immunoSEQ multiplex PCR, and TCRdb holds only the in-frame ones, with some missing. The sample consists of fewer than 800,000 clones, about 91% of them appearing once. What was sequenced was naive CD8+ T cells sorted from blood. The receptors stem from a man aged 25 to 45 in good health. Both conserved end residues are part of each CDR3. D genes are given only for firm matches. Clone size is stated in some rows and not others, as once, few, many or a class when expanded.

v_gene	abundance	d_gene	j_gene	CDR3aa	CDR3nt
TRBV6-5	once	TRBD1	TRBJ1-5	CASRGQGNGNQPQHF	TGTGCCAGCAGGGGACAGGGGAATGGCAATCAGCCCCAGCATTTT
TRBV4-1	NA	NA	TRBJ2-5	CASSQAGRRQETQYF	TGCGCCAGCAGCCAAGCCGGACGTCGCCAAGAGACCCAGTACTTC
TRBV9	NA	TRBD2	TRBJ2-3	CASSVVIAGGPTDTQYF	TGTGCCAGCAGCGTAGTGATAGCGGGAGGGCCCACAGATACGCAGTATTTT
TRBV13	NA	NA	TRBJ2-1	CASSLGQGDEQFF	TGTGCCAGCAGCTTAGGACAGGGAGATGAGCAGTTCTTC
TRBV6-1	once	TRBD2	TRBJ2-1	CASSESNSGRWDEQFF	TGTGCCAGCAGTGAAAGTAATAGCGGGAGGTGGGATGAGCAGTTCTTC
TRBV18	NA	TRBD2	TRBJ2-4	CASSLGDYEEYF	TGTGCCAGCTCACTCGGGGACTACGAGGAGTACTTC
TRBV13	NA	TRBD1	TRBJ2-7	CASSAPGTGLHEQYF	TGTGCCAGCAGCGCCCCCGGGACAGGGTTACACGAGCAGTACTTC
TRBV11-2	NA	NA	TRBJ1-3	CASSLDPGGGNTIYF	TGTGCCAGCAGCTTAGATCCAGGTGGTGGAAACACCATATATTTT
TRBV7-6	few	NA	TRBJ2-7	CASSLGGDEQYF	TGTGCCAGCAGCTTAGGAGGGGACGAGCAGTACTTC
TRBV29-1	NA	NA	TRBJ2-7	CSVQWGYEQYF	TGCAGCGTCCAATGGGGTTACGAGCAGTACTTC
TRBV27	NA	TRBD1	TRBJ1-5	CASSQYRDRGPSNQPQHF	TGTGCCAGCAGCCAGTACCGGGACAGGGGCCCTAGCAATCAGCCCCAGCATTTT
TRBV27	NA	NA	TRBJ2-7	CASSLLVNRLTYEQYF	TGTGCCAGCAGTTTACTTGTTAACAGGTTAACCTACGAGCAGTACTTC
TRBV5-6	NA	TRBD1	TRBJ2-4	CASSLEAGGWNIQYF	TGTGCCAGCAGCTTGGAGGCAGGGGGCTGGAACATTCAGTACTTC
TRBV28	NA	NA	TRBJ2-7	CASSPQGVISSYEQYF	TGTGCCAGCAGTCCCCAGGGTGTCATTAGCTCCTACGAGCAGTACTTC
TRBV19	NA	NA	TRBJ2-7	CASSILPRGEQYF	TGTGCCAGTAGTATACTCCCCAGGGGAGAGCAGTACTTC
TRBV7-9	NA	NA	TRBJ1-1	CASSSALLGNTEAFF	TGTGCCAGCAGCTCGGCCCTTCTAGGGAACACTGAAGCTTTCTTT
TRBV11-2	once	TRBD1	TRBJ1-1	CASTTPNRGRMNTEAFF	TGTGCCAGCACCACTCCAAACAGGGGGCGGATGAACACTGAAGCTTTCTTT
TRBV19	NA	NA	TRBJ2-7	CASSTRQDGPYEQYF	TGTGCCAGTAGTACACGACAGGATGGACCCTACGAGCAGTACTTC
TRBV29-1	NA	NA	TRBJ2-2	CSVVSGELFF	TGCAGCGTTGTTTCCGGGGAGCTGTTTTTT
TRBV7-9	NA	NA	TRBJ2-7	CASSLPNDRTYEQYF	TGTGCCAGCAGCTTGCCAAATGACAGGACCTACGAGCAGTACTTC
TRBV7-9	NA	NA	TRBJ2-5	CASSPAVNQETQYF	TGTGCCAGCAGCCCAGCGGTGAACCAAGAGACCCAGTACTTC
TRBV4-2	NA	NA	TRBJ2-3	CASSQDTGAGDTQYF	TGTGCCAGCAGCCAGGATACAGGGGCGGGGGATACGCAGTATTTT
TRBV28	NA	NA	TRBJ2-7	CASSQGGEQYF	TGTGCCAGCAGCCAGGGAGGCGAGCAGTACTTC
TRBV7-9	NA	TRBD2	TRBJ2-2	CASSPTSANTGELFF	TGTGCCAGCAGCCCGACTAGCGCGAACACCGGGGAGCTGTTTTTT
TRBV7-9	NA	NA	TRBJ2-1	CASSSSEGDEQFF	TGTGCCAGCAGCTCCTCCGAGGGCGATGAGCAGTTCTTC
TRBV4-1	NA	NA	TRBJ1-5	CASSPLQPQHF	TGCGCCAGCAGCCCTCTTCAGCCCCAGCATTTT
TRBV7-6	many	NA	TRBJ2-5	CASSSDRIQETQYF	TGTGCCAGCAGCTCCGACAGAATCCAAGAGACCCAGTACTTC
TRBV6-6	NA	TRBD1	TRBJ1-2	CASSRQGPREGYTF	TGTGCCAGCAGTCGACAGGGGCCCCGGGAAGGCTACACCTTC
TRBV7-9	NA	TRBD1	TRBJ1-5	CASSFAGGRQPQHF	TGTGCCAGCAGCTTCGCAGGGGGACGTCAGCCCCAGCATTTT
TRBV27	NA	NA	TRBJ2-7	CASSFGTTYEQYF	TGTGCCAGCAGTTTCGGAACAACCTACGAGCAGTACTTC
TRBV29-1	few	NA	TRBJ1-2	CSVQVLGNYGYTF	TGCAGCGTTCAGGTATTAGGAAACTATGGCTACACCTTC
TRBV7-6	NA	NA	TRBJ2-2	CASSPQWNGELFF	TGTGCCAGCAGCCCTCAATGGAACGGGGAGCTGTTTTTT
TRBV5-1	NA	NA	TRBJ2-2	CASSLEDNTGELFF	TGCGCCAGCAGCTTGGAAGATAACACCGGGGAGCTGTTTTTT
TRBV27	NA	TRBD2	TRBJ2-1	CASRTSGSFNEQFF	TGTGCCAGCAGGACTAGCGGGAGTTTCAATGAGCAGTTCTTC
TRBV7-9	NA	NA	TRBJ2-5	CASSLVGETQETQYF	TGTGCCAGCAGCTTAGTTGGGGAGACCCAAGAGACCCAGTACTTC
TRBV7-9	NA	TRBD1	TRBJ2-5	CASSLGARDRLQETQYF	TGTGCCAGCAGCTTAGGGGCCCGGGACAGACTCCAAGAGACCCAGTACTTC
TRBV30	NA	NA	TRBJ1-6	CAWRRKATNSPLHF	TGTGCCTGGAGAAGAAAGGCCACAAATTCACCCCTCCACTTT
TRBV7-9	NA	NA	TRBJ1-1	CASSSRGGREAFF	TGTGCCAGCAGCTCGAGGGGGGGACGTGAAGCTTTCTTT
TRBV7-7	NA	NA	TRBJ2-3	CASSPTGSPADTQYF	TGTGCTAGCAGCCCAACTGGCTCCCCTGCAGATACGCAGTATTTT
TRBV7-9	NA	TRBD2	TRBJ2-1	CASSLGLGTSGYNEQFF	TGTGCCAGCAGCTTAGGACTCGGGACTAGCGGTTACAATGAGCAGTTCTTC
TRBV15	once	TRBD1	TRBJ2-5	CATQPGQGVETQYF	TGTGCCACCCAACCGGGACAGGGGGTGGAGACCCAGTACTTC
TRBV2	NA	TRBD1	TRBJ2-7	CAVKGQSPYEQYF	TGTGCCGTTAAGGGACAGTCACCCTACGAGCAGTACTTC
TRBV10-3	NA	NA	TRBJ2-7	CAISDGSYLGEQYF	TGTGCCATCAGTGATGGGAGCTACTTGGGCGAGCAGTACTTC
TRBV9	NA	NA	TRBJ1-4	CASTGADSEKLFF	TGTGCCAGCACCGGGGCAGATTCGGAAAAACTGTTTTTT
TRBV29-1	NA	NA	TRBJ2-3	CSISGDTQYF	TGCAGCATAAGCGGAGATACGCAGTATTTT
TRBV6-4	NA	NA	TRBJ2-1	CASSDGGGPREQFF	TGTGCCAGCAGTGACGGGGGGGGCCCGAGGGAGCAGTTCTTC
TRBV29-1	NA	TRBD2	TRBJ2-5	CSVGGSRAGGGETQYF	TGCAGCGTTGGTGGGAGCAGGGCGGGAGGTGGAGAGACCCAGTACTTC
TRBV11-2	NA	TRBD1	TRBJ2-7	CAILERGLQGYEQYF	TGTGCCATCCTAGAAAGGGGGCTGCAGGGCTACGAGCAGTACTTC
TRBV19	NA	NA	TRBJ2-5	CASSIVSGSPKETQYF	TGTGCCAGTAGTATAGTCAGTGGTTCACCGAAAGAGACCCAGTACTTC
TRBV13	NA	TRBD1	TRBJ2-1	CASSSRQGLRYNEQFF	TGTGCCAGCAGTTCGAGACAGGGTCTTCGTTACAATGAGCAGTTCTTC
TRBV7-6	NA	NA	TRBJ2-5	CASSPSEVAVGETQYF	TGTGCCAGCAGCCCCTCGGAGGTAGCGGTGGGAGAGACCCAGTACTTC
TRBV6-5	NA	TRBD2	TRBJ2-7	CASSYYPAGAEQYF	TGTGCCAGCAGTTACTATCCAGCGGGAGCCGAGCAGTACTTC
TRBV10-3	NA	TRBD2	TRBJ2-3	CAISELGLASTDTQYF	TGTGCCATCAGTGAGCTCGGACTAGCATCCACAGATACGCAGTATTTT
TRBV7-6	NA	NA	TRBJ2-3	CASSLRQGYTDTQYF	TGTGCCAGCAGCTTAAGGCAGGGCTACACAGATACGCAGTATTTT
TRBV11-2	NA	NA	TRBJ2-2	CASMHPQGMDTGELFF	TGTGCCAGCATGCATCCACAGGGAATGGACACCGGGGAGCTGTTTTTT
TRBV5-4	NA	NA	TRBJ2-1	CAASGTEYNEQFF	TGTGCCGCCTCGGGGACCGAGTACAATGAGCAGTTCTTC
TRBV7-2	NA	TRBD2	TRBJ2-1	CASSETSGNNNEQFF	TGTGCCAGCAGCGAAACTAGCGGGAATAACAATGAGCAGTTCTTC
TRBV28	NA	NA	TRBJ1-4	CASSPLSPGIGDAEKLFF	TGTGCCAGCAGTCCGCTCTCCCCGGGCATAGGGGATGCTGAAAAACTGTTTTTT
TRBV29-1	NA	NA	TRBJ2-4	CSATRGNEKNIQYF	TGCAGCGCCACCAGGGGTAATGAGAAAAACATTCAGTACTTC